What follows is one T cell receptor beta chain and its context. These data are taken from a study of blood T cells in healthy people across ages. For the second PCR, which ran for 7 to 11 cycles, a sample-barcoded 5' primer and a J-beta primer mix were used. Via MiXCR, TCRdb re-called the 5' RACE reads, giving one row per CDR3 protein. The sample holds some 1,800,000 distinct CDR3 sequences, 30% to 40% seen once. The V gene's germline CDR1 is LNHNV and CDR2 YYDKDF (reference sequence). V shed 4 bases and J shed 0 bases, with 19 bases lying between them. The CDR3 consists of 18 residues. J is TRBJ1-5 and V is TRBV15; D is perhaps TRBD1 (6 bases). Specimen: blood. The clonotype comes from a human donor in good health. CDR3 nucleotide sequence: TGTGCCACCAGCACAAAAAGGGGACACGATTTTAGCAATCAGCCCCAGCATTTT. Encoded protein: CATSTKRGHDFSNQPQHF.